This entry is about one T cell receptor (beta chain). Trimming stripped 1 base from V and 2 bases from J, with 8 bases between. CDR1 is SEHNR and CDR2 is FQNEAQ in the germline V gene (reference sequence). The CDR3 totals 14 residues. How the authors handled the data: Quantification of nucleated cells was approximated via reference gene primer amplification. Using immunoSEQ multiplex PCR, the repertoire was profiled, and TCRdb retains in-frame clones only, with some absent. V and J calls and clone size follow that table, whereas D and trimming were derived from the DNA. The repertoire holds around 140,000 clones, with roughly 79% as singletons. This entry is derived from a study of blood T cell repertoires in COVID-19. About the research overall: The United States, Italy and Spain supplied acute and convalescent COVID-19 samples. T cells, B-cell-depleted T cells, or PBMCs supplied cDNA or gDNA.

The chain carries TRBV7-9 and TRBJ2-5; D is possibly TRBD2 (5 bases). The TCR comes from a woman aged 55-69 years with active or convalescent COVID-19. Specimen: peripheral blood. As DNA, the CDR3 is TGTGCCAGCAGCTTAGTAGCGATACAAGAGACCCAGTACTTC. It is translated as CASSLVAIQETQYF.